This TCR beta chain was captured by sequencing in a study of T cell repertoires in cytomegalovirus infection. This clonotype was counted between two and nine times. TCRdb re-called the reads with MiXCR, one entry per CDR3 protein. This repertoire shows roughly 200,000 distinct CDR3 sequences, 8.5% to 10% found once; its top ten account for about 4.6%. This clonotype was sampled from a human donor in good health (CMV status not recorded). Some clones in this sample may be carry-over from other donors' samples. Material for sequencing was PBMCs.

The CDR3 region has the DNA TGTGCCACCAGCGGAACCAATCAGCCCCAGCATTTT. It is translated as CATSGTNQPQHF. The V and J genes are TRBV15 and TRBJ1-5; no definite D call. Germline CDR1 is LNHNV and CDR2 is YYDKDF (reference sequence). V was clipped by 5 bases and J by 3 bases, with 5 bases between them. The CDR3 length is 12 residues.